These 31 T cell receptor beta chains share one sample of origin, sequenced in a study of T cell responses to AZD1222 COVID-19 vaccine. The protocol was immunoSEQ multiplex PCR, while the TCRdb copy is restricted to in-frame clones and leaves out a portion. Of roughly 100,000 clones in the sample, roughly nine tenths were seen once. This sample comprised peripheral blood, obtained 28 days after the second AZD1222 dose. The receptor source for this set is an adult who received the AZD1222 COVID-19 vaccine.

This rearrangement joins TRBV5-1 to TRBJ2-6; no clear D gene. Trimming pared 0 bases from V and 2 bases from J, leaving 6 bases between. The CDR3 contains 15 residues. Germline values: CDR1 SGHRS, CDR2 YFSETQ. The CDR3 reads CASSLGTTGANVLTF. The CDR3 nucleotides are TGCGCCAGCAGCTTGGGGACGACTGGGGCCAACGTCCTGACTTTC.

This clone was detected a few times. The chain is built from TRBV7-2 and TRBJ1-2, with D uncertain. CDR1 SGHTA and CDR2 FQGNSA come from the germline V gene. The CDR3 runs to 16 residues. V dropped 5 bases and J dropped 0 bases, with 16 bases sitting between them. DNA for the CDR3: TGTGCCAGCAGCCGTCGGGCCACTGCAGCTAACTATGGCTACACCTTC. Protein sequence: CASSRRATAANYGYTF.

The CDR3 nucleotides read TGTGCCAGCAGCCCCCAGGCGAACACTGAAGCTTTCTTT. Translating gives CASSPQANTEAFF. The chain joins TRBV14 to TRBJ1-1; D is ambiguous. Germline CDR1 SGHDN, CDR2 FVKESK. V lost 4 bases, J lost 1 base, and 7 bases lay in between. The CDR3 totals 13 residues.

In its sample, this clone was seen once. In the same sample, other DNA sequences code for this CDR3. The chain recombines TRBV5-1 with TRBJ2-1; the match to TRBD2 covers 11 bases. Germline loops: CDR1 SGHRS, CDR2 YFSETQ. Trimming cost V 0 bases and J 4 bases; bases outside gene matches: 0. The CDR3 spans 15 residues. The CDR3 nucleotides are TGCGCCAGCAGCTTGGTAGCGGGAGGGTACAATGAGCAGTTCTTC. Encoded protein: CASSLVAGGYNEQFF.

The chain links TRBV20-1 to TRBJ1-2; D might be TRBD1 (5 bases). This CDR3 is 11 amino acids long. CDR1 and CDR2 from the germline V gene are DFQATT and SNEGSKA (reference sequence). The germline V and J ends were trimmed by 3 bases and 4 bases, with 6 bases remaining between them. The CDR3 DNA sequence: TGCAGTGCTAGGACAGCCTATGGCTACACCTTC. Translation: CSARTAYGYTF.

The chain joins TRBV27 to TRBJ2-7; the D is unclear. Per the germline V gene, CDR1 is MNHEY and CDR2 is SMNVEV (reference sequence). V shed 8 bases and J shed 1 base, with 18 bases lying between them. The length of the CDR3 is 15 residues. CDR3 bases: TGTGCCAGCCGCCTCCGGAACAGCAATTCCTACGAGCAGTACTTC. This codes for CASRLRNSNSYEQYF.

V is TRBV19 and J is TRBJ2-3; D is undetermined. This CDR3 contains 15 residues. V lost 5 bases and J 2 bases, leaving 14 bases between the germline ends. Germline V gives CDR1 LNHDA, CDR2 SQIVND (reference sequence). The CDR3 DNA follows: TGTGCCAGTAGTGTTCGACTGTCGCTCACAGATACGCAGTATTTT. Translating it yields CASSVRLSLTDTQYF.

The CDR3 is CASSVSQGSLETQYF. Here the CDR3 DNA reads TGCGCCAGCAGCGTTAGTCAAGGCTCACTAGAGACCCAGTACTTC. The V call is TRBV5-1, the J call TRBJ2-5; D remains ambiguous. The CDR3 consists of 15 residues. Trimming took 4 bases from V and 4 from J, leaving 17 bases between them. Germline values: CDR1 SGHRS, CDR2 YFSETQ.

CDR3 nucleotides: TGTGCCAGTAGTATAGTCCTTCGGGAGGACACGCAGTATTTT. It specifies CASSIVLREDTQYF. The rearrangement joins TRBV19 to TRBJ2-3, with 7 bases that match TRBD2. V lost 1 base, J lost 9 bases, and 7 bases stayed unmatched. Germline assignment: CDR1 LNHDA and CDR2 SQIVND (reference sequence). This CDR3 is 14 amino acids long.

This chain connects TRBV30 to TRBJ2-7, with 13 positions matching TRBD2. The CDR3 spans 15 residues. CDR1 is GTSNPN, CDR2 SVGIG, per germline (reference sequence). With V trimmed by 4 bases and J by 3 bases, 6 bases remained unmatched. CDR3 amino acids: CAWKGGTSGIYEQYF. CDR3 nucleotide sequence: TGTGCCTGGAAGGGCGGGACTAGCGGGATCTACGAGCAGTACTTC.

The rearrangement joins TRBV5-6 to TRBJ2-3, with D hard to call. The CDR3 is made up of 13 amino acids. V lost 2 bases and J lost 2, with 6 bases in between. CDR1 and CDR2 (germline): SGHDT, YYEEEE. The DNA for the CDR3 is TGTGCCAGCAGCTTTCAGGACACAGATACGCAGTATTTT. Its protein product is CASSFQDTDTQYF.

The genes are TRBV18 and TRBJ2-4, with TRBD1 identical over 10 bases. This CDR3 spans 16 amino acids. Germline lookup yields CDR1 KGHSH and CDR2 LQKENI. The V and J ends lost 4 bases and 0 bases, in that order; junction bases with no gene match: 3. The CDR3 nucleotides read TGTGCCAGCTCACTAGGGACAGGGGTAGCCAAAAACATTCAGTACTTC. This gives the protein CASSLGTGVAKNIQYF.

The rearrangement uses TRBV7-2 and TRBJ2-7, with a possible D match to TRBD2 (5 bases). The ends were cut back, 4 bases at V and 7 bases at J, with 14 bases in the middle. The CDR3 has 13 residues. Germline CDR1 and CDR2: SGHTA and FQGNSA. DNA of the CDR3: TGTGCCAGCAGCTCTCCCCCCACGGGGGAGCAGTACTTC. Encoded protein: CASSSPPTGEQYF.

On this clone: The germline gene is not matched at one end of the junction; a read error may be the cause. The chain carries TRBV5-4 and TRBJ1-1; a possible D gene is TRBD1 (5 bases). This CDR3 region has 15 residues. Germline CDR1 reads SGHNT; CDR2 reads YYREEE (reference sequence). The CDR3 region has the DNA TGTGCCAGCAGGTTGGACAAGGGGCAGAACACTGAAGCTTTCTTT. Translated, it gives CASRLDKGQNTEAFF.

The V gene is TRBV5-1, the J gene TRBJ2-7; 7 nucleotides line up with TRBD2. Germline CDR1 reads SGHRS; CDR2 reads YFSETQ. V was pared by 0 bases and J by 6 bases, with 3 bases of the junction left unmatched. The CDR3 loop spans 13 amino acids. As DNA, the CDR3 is TGCGCCAGCAGCTTGGTGGGGGGGTCCGAGCAGTACTTC. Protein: CASSLVGGSEQYF.

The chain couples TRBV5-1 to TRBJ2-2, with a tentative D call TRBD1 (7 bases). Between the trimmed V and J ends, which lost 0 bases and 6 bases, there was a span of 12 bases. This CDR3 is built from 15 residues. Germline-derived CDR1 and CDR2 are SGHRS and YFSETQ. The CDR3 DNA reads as TGCGCCAGCAGCTTGGGACAGGGAGGTCCCGGGGAGCTGTTTTTT. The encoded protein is CASSLGQGGPGELFF.

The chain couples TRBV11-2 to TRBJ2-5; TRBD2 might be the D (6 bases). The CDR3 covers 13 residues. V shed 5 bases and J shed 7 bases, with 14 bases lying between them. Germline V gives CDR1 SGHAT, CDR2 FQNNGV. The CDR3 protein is CASSPLWEVTQYF. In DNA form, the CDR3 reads TGTGCCAGCAGCCCCCTGTGGGAGGTGACCCAGTACTTC.

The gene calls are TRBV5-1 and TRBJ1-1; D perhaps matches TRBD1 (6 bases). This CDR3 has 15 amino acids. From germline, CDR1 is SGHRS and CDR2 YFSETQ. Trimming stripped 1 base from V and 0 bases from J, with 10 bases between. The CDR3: CASSLRQAVNTEAFF. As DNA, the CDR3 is TGCGCCAGCAGCTTGAGACAGGCGGTGAACACTGAAGCTTTCTTT.

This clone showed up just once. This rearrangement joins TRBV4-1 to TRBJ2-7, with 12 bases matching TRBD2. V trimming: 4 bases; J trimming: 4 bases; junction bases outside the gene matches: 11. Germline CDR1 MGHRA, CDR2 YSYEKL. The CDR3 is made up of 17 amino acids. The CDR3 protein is CASSPPPQTSGSYEQYF. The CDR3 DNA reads TGCGCCAGCAGCCCCCCACCCCAGACTAGCGGGAGTTACGAGCAGTACTTC.

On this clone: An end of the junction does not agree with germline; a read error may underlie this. This CDR3 reads CANSERITYEQYF. The CDR3 coding sequence is TGCGCCAACAGTGAAAGGATTACCTACGAGCAGTACTTC. The V call is TRBV10-1, the J call TRBJ2-7; no clear D. Germline loops: CDR1 WNHNN, CDR2 SYGVQD (reference sequence). The CDR3 has 13 residues.

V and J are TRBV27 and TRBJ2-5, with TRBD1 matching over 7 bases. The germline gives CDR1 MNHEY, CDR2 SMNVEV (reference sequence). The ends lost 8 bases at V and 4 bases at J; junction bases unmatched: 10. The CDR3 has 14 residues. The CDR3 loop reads CASRTDRVGETQYF. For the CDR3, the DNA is TGTGCCAGCCGAACTGACAGGGTCGGAGAGACCCAGTACTTC.

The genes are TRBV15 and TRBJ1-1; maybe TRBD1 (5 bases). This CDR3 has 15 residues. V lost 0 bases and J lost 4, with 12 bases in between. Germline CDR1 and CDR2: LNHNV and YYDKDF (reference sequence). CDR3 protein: CATSRDPGRGTEAFF. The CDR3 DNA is TGTGCCACCAGCAGAGATCCAGGGAGAGGCACTGAAGCTTTCTTT. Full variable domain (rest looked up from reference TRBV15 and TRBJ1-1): DAMVIQNPRYQVTQFGKPVTLSCSQTLNHNVMYWYQQKSSQAPKLLFHYYDKDFNNEADTPDNFQSRRPNTSFCFLDIRSPGLGDTAMYLCATSRDPGRGTEAFFGQGTRLTVV.

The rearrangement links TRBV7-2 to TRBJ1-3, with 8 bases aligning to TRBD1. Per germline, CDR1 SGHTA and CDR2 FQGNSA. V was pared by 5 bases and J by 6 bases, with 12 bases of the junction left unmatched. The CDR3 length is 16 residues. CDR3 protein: CASSLRSGGIENTIYF. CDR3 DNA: TGTGCCAGCAGCCTAAGATCAGGGGGCATTGAAAACACCATATATTTT.

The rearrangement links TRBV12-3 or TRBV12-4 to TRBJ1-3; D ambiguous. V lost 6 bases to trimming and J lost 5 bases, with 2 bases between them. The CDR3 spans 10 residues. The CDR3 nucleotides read TGTGCCAGCAGCCGAAACACCATATATTTT. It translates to CASSRNTIYF.

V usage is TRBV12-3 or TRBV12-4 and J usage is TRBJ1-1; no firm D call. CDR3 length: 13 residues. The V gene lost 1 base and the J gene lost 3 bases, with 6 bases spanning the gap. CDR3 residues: CASSLGADTEAFF. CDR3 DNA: TGTGCCAGCAGTTTAGGCGCAGACACTGAAGCTTTCTTT.

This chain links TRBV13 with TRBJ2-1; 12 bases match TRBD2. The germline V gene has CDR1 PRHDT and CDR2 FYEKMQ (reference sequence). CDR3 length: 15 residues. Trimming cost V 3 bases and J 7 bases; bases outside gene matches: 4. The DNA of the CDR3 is TGTGCCAGCAGCTTGAGGACTAGCGGGAATAATGAGCAGTTCTTC. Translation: CASSLRTSGNNEQFF.

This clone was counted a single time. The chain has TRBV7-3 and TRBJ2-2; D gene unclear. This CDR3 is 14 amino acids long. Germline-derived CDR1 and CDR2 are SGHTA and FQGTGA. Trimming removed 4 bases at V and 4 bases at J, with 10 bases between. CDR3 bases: TGTGCCAGCAGCTATAAGCCGAGCACCGGGGAGCTGTTTTTT. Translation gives CASSYKPSTGELFF.

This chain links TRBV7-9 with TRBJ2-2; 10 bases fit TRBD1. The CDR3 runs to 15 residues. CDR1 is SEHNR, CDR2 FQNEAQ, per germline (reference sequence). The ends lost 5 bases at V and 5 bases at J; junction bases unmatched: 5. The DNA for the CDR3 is TGTGCCAGCAGCCCTTGGGACAGGGGTACCGGGGAGCTGTTTTTT. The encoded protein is CASSPWDRGTGELFF. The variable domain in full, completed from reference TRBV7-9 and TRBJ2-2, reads DTGVSQNPRHKITKRGQNVTFRCDPISEHNRLYWYRQTLGQGPEFLTYFQNEAQLEKSRLLSDRFSAERPKGSFSTLEIQRTEQGDSAMYLCASSPWDRGTGELFFGEGSRLTVL.

The CDR3 sequence is CASSQGLAGVRGTDTQYF. The CDR3 DNA reads as TGTGCCAGCAGCCAGGGACTAGCGGGAGTGAGGGGCACAGATACGCAGTATTTT. The chain joins TRBV11-2 to TRBJ2-3, with TRBD2 matching over 14 bases. Germline V gene data show CDR1 as SGHAT and CDR2 as FQNNGV. The CDR3 extends over 18 amino acids. V was clipped by 5 bases and J by 1 base; unmatched bases: 8.

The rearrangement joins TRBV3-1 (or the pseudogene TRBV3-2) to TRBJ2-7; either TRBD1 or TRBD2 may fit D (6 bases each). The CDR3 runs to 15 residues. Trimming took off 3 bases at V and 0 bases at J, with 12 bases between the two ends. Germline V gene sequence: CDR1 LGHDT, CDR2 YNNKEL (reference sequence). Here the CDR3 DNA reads TGTGCCAGCAGCCACTCCGGGGGCTTCTCCTACGAGCAGTACTTC. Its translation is CASSHSGGFSYEQYF.

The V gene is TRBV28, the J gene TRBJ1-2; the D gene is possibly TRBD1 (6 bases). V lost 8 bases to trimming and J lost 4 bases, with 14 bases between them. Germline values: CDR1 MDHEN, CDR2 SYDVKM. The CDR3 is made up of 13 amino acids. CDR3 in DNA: TGTGCCAGCTTCTCCCGGGACACCTATGGCTACACCTTC. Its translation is CASFSRDTYGYTF.